This T cell receptor (beta chain) was recovered during a study of technical replicates of blood from a few donors (dated by TCRdb to about 2017). In the case of this clone: The antigen it recognizes is unknown. Base qualities are not provided; no much larger clone lies one nucleotide away.

Libraries were made using the immunoSEQ multiplex PCR assay. Not all clones reach the TCRdb copy of this immuneACCESS table, which keeps in-frame sequences only. Checked studies attribute under half of the gap to unresolved V genes and leave the rest unexplained. For this sample there are some 70,000 clones; roughly 96% appear just once. The top ten hold roughly 0.24% of the sample. What was sequenced was T cells isolated from PBMCs. The sequence was obtained from a human donor in good health.

The CDR3 corresponds to CASSQGTGSYNEQFF. The DNA reads as follows: TGTGCCAGCAGCCAAGGGACAGGGTCCTACAATGAGCAGTTCTTC. The chain is assembled from TRBV4-2 and TRBJ2-1; 8 central bases correspond to TRBD1. The germline V gene specifies LGHNA as CDR1 and YNFKEQ as CDR2. CDR3 length: 15 amino acids, cysteine to phenylalanine. Only CDR3 DNA is held: 45 bases, read in frame from base 1. V and J are trimmed by 1 base and 1 base, and the gene matches miss 0 bases of the junction.